This T cell receptor (beta chain) was sequenced in a study of blood T cell repertoires in COVID-19. Study-wide context: Acute and convalescent COVID-19 samples came from the United States, Italy and Spain. Sources were T cells, B-cell-depleted T cells, or PBMCs; the material itself was cDNA or gDNA.

CDR3 size: 14 residues. V was shortened by 6 bases and J by 8 bases, with 16 bases between the two germline ends. Germline CDR1 and CDR2: SNHLY and FYNNEI. As processed by the authors: The authors estimated nucleated cell counts from reference gene primer amplification. This table comes from immunoSEQ multiplex PCR, and its TCRdb copy is limited to in-frame clones, with some not included. That table furnishes V, J and clone size, whereas the DNA furnished D and trimming. Among about 360,000 clones listed, 86% were seen once. Seattle patient enrollment occurred during active infection, with longitudinal follow-up thereafter.

The sequence came from a woman aged 60-75 years with COVID-19, enrolled during active disease. The chain recombines TRBV2 with TRBJ1-4, with D maybe TRBD1 (5 bases). Input material: peripheral blood. The CDR3 spells CASRSEGAREKLFF. The CDR3 DNA reads as TGTGCCAGCAGATCCGAAGGGGCAAGGGAAAAACTGTTTTTT.